Below, 10 T cell receptor beta chains from the same sample are listed, as sequenced in a study of OX40 agonist ivuxolimab in advanced cancers. Assay: immunoSEQ multiplex PCR; the TCRdb copy retains only in-frame clones and omits some. The sample holds 66,000 or so clones, 75% to 80% seen once. This specimen was CD4+ or CD8+ T cells sorted from blood, taken in a trial of the OX40 agonist ivuxolimab. The receptors come from an adult with an advanced solid tumor such as melanoma, head and neck, liver or kidney cancer.

The chain carries TRBV5-5 and TRBJ1-3, with TRBD1 identical over 7 bases. The CDR3 runs 16 residues. V shed 4 bases and J 3 bases; nucleotides not matched to a gene: 10. The germline V gene has CDR1 SGHKS and CDR2 YYEKEE (reference sequence). CDR3 residues: CASSHRQGGNGNTIYF. In DNA form, the CDR3 reads TGTGCCAGCAGCCACCGACAGGGAGGGAATGGAAACACCATATATTTT.

The chain recombines TRBV28 with TRBJ2-1, with 9 bases matching TRBD2. This CDR3 has 15 amino acids. The V gene end was trimmed by 6 bases and the J gene end by 7 bases; junction bases not matched to a gene: 10. CDR1 MDHEN and CDR2 SYDVKM come from the germline V gene. DNA of the CDR3: TGTGCCAGCAGCCCCGGGACTAGCTACGGTAATGAGCAGTTCTTC. Translating gives CASSPGTSYGNEQFF.

V gene TRBV14 combines with J gene TRBJ1-6; D is possibly TRBD1 (5 bases). This CDR3 is 16 amino acids long. With 1 base removed from V and 9 bases from J, the gap between germline ends came to 16 bases. In germline, CDR1 is SGHDN, CDR2 FVKESK. In DNA, the CDR3 is TGTGCCAGCAGCCAAGGTGGGATAGGGGCCGGTTCACCCCTCCACTTT. Translation gives CASSQGGIGAGSPLHF.

The V call is TRBV9, the J call TRBJ2-1, with 10 nucleotides matching TRBD2. Germline-derived CDR1 and CDR2 are SGDLS and YYNGEE. The trim removed 4 bases at V and 4 bases at J, leaving 11 bases unmatched. This CDR3 has 17 amino acids. The CDR3 loop is CASSPGTSGTRYNEQFF. CDR3 bases: TGTGCCAGCAGCCCCGGAACTAGCGGGACCCGTTACAATGAGCAGTTCTTC.

The J gene is TRBJ2-1, the V gene TRBV30; possible D gene TRBD1, 6 bases. There are 14 residues in the CDR3. Trimming left V 4 bases short and J 6 bases short, with 16 bases between. From germline, CDR1 is GTSNPN and CDR2 SVGIG (reference sequence). The CDR3 region is CAWTGLSQGNEQFF. The CDR3 nucleotides are TGTGCCTGGACGGGCCTCTCACAGGGCAATGAGCAGTTCTTC. The full variable domain, rest sourced from reference TRBV30 and TRBJ2-1, is SQTIHQWPATLVQPVGSPLSLECTVEGTSNPNLYWYRQAAGRGLQLLFYSVGIGQISSEVPQNLSASRPQDRQFILSSKKLLLSDSGFYLCAWTGLSQGNEQFFGPGTRLTVL.

V gene TRBV5-4 combines with J gene TRBJ2-5, with 7 positions matching TRBD1. This CDR3 is built from 14 residues. Germline CDR1 reads SGHNT; CDR2 reads YYREEE (reference sequence). V was clipped by 5 bases and J by 3 bases; unmatched bases: 7. The CDR3 nucleotides are TGTGCCAGCAGGTCCGGGACAGAGAAAGAGACCCAGTACTTC. Protein sequence: CASRSGTEKETQYF.

Only one count was recorded for this clone. The chain links TRBV10-3 to TRBJ2-7, with D possibly called TRBD1 or TRBD2 (5 bases each). Trimming pared 2 bases from V and 0 bases from J, leaving 11 bases between. This CDR3 is built from 15 residues. Germline CDR1 reads ENHRY; CDR2 reads SYGVKD. The chain's CDR3 is CAISEAFGASYEQYF. The CDR3 DNA reads TGTGCCATCAGTGAGGCCTTCGGGGCCTCCTACGAGCAGTACTTC.

The DNA for the CDR3 is TGCGCCAGCAGCTTGTTGGGACTAGCGGGAGGGCCAGATACGCAGTATTTT. Its translation is CASSLLGLAGGPDTQYF. The rearrangement joins TRBV5-1 to TRBJ2-3, with 16 positions matching TRBD2. The CDR3 sequence is 17 residues long. J was trimmed by 4 bases and V by 1 base; bases with no gene match: 3. Looked up from germline, CDR1 is SGHRS and CDR2 is YFSETQ.

The rearrangement uses TRBV9 and TRBJ1-1; tentative D call: TRBD1 (5 bases). The V gene lost 3 bases and the J gene lost 4 bases, with 16 bases spanning the gap. There are 15 residues in the CDR3. Germline assignment: CDR1 SGDLS and CDR2 YYNGEE. CDR3 nucleotides: TGTGCCAGCAGCGGGCCAGTCCAGGGTCGCACTGAAGCTTTCTTT. Protein: CASSGPVQGRTEAFF.

This clone has a single count. The genes are TRBV5-5 and TRBJ1-4; no clear D gene. The germline gives CDR1 SGHKS, CDR2 YYEKEE (reference sequence). V lost 4 bases, J lost 3 bases, and 13 bases lay in between. CDR3 length: 15 residues. CDR3 region: CASSLGPSPNEKLFF. DNA of the CDR3: TGTGCCAGCAGCCTGGGCCCCTCGCCTAATGAAAAACTGTTTTTT. The full variable domain, with the rest looked up from reference TRBV5-5 and TRBJ1-4, is DAGVTQSPTHLIKTRGQQVTLRCSPISGHKSVSWYQQVLGQGPQFIFQYYEKEERGRGNFPDRFSARQFPNYSSELNVNALLLGDSALYLCASSLGPSPNEKLFFGSGTQLSVL.